This is a list of T cell receptor beta chains from one sample in a study of blood T cell repertoires in COVID-19. Some clones are missing from TCRdb's copy, which holds only in-frame ones; the method was immunoSEQ multiplex PCR. The sample contains over 400,000 clones, around 90% of which appear only once. Sequenced: peripheral blood. The source is a woman aged 50 to 60 with COVID-19, enrolled during active disease. The CDR3 runs from the conserved cysteine through the conserved F or W. Each record gives: V gene, D gene, J gene, CDR3 protein. The D gene is left open where the match is weak.

TRBV5-5	TRBD2	TRBJ2-3	CASSLVLAGGIDTQYF
TRBV5-6	-	TRBJ2-3	CASSLGSTTDTQYF
TRBV13	TRBD1	TRBJ2-7	CASSPTRQGVWEQYF
TRBV7-2	-	TRBJ1-1	CASSSHPGTATEAFF
TRBV29-1	-	TRBJ2-5	CSVPDLGETQYF
TRBV7-3	TRBD1	TRBJ1-2	CASSWGQGNYGYTF
TRBV19	TRBD1	TRBJ2-7	CASSNRGLSEQYF
TRBV10-3	-	TRBJ2-7	CAIESQGKREQYF
TRBV3-1/TRBV3-2	TRBD1	TRBJ1-2	CASSPWGEGATYGYTF
TRBV7-6	TRBD2	TRBJ2-1	CASSSGTSGYNEQFF
TRBV5-1	-	TRBJ1-2	CASSLGQGLHYGYTF
TRBV15	-	TRBJ1-2	CATSRDTRGYTF
TRBV6-1	-	TRBJ2-7	CASSDWGVSYEQYF
TRBV3-1/TRBV3-2	TRBD2	TRBJ2-3	CASSQGGGTTDTQYF
TRBV15	-	TRBJ1-1	CATSSRQSEAFF
TRBV12-3/TRBV12-4	-	TRBJ1-1	CASSLARRAFF
TRBV4-1	TRBD1	TRBJ2-7	CASSQPTGAGSSYEQYF
TRBV6-1	-	TRBJ2-7	CASSETNRVGYEQYF
TRBV5-1	TRBD1	TRBJ2-3	CASSLDRGSTDTQYF
TRBV3-1/TRBV3-2	TRBD1	TRBJ1-1	CASSQVGGANTEAFF
TRBV6-1	-	TRBJ1-3	CASSEQGSSGNTIYF
TRBV7-8	-	TRBJ2-7	CASSPGQHEQYF
TRBV7-8	TRBD1	TRBJ1-1	CASSSRDRVTEAFF
TRBV6-5	TRBD2	TRBJ2-1	CASSYLRGGGNEQFF
TRBV6-4	-	TRBJ2-1	CASSEFTGPHNEQFF
TRBV11-3	TRBD2	TRBJ2-1	CASSPGLADEQFF
TRBV5-1	TRBD2	TRBJ2-2	CASSQQGGYTGELFF
TRBV29-1	TRBD1	TRBJ1-2	CSVGGQSQGYTF
TRBV7-9	-	TRBJ2-1	CASSLGSSYNEQFF
TRBV28	TRBD1	TRBJ1-2	CASSLMVRGNGYTF
TRBV6-5	TRBD1	TRBJ2-7	CASSSWDRGQYEQYF
TRBV28	TRBD1	TRBJ1-2	CASSTMTGAYGYTF
TRBV7-6	-	TRBJ2-7	CASSGGASREQYF
TRBV27	-	TRBJ2-5	CASSLGLGGTQYF
TRBV10-3	-	TRBJ1-1	CAYRASLEGGAFF
TRBV7-5	-	TRBJ1-1	CARSLFTQGVNTEAFF
TRBV19	-	TRBJ1-1	CASSYSPGVGAFF
TRBV28	-	TRBJ2-1	CASSLAGAGDEQFF
TRBV7-2	-	TRBJ2-7	CASSLMAPPGEQYF
TRBV7-3	TRBD2	TRBJ2-7	CASSPTGTSNEQYF
TRBV30	-	TRBJ1-1	CAWSVTRTPPLVTEAFF
TRBV2	-	TRBJ1-4	CASSPTATNEKLFF
TRBV19	-	TRBJ2-1	CASSIQGSSYNEQFF
TRBV24-1	TRBD2	TRBJ2-2	CATSGGGTGELFF